This TCR beta chain is drawn from a study of monozygotic twins with inflammatory bowel disease. Study-level results: IBD patients share fewer clonotypes with other people than healthy twins do, especially with disease activity.

Eight distinct reactions (per sample) were used to make the cDNA. Incorporation of UMIs carrying a 6-nucleotide sample barcode was performed by template switching. TCRdb re-called the 5' RACE reads and gives one entry per CDR3 protein, without DNA. The repertoire table contains hundreds of thousands of distinct CDR3 sequences. Blood samples measuring less than 3 ml were taken per donor. This CDR3 spans 13 amino acids. Germline CDR1 reads KGHSH; CDR2 reads LQKENI. With respect to this clonotype: Its antigen is currently unknown.

J is TRBJ1-2 and V is TRBV18; the D call of TRBD1 rests on TCRdb alone, since no DNA is present to check it. Sequencing was performed on blood. The sequence was obtained from a human donor with ulcerative colitis or Crohn's disease, or a healthy co-twin of an affected twin (not recorded which). CDR3 region: CASSPLAGVGYTF. The entire variable domain, with the rest obtained from reference TRBV18 and TRBJ1-2, is as follows: NAGVMQNPRHLVRRRGQEARLRCSPMKGHSHVYWYRQLPEEGLKFMVYLQKENIIDESGMPKERFSAEFPKEGPSILRIQQVVRGDSAAYFCASSPLAGVGYTFGSGTRLTVV.